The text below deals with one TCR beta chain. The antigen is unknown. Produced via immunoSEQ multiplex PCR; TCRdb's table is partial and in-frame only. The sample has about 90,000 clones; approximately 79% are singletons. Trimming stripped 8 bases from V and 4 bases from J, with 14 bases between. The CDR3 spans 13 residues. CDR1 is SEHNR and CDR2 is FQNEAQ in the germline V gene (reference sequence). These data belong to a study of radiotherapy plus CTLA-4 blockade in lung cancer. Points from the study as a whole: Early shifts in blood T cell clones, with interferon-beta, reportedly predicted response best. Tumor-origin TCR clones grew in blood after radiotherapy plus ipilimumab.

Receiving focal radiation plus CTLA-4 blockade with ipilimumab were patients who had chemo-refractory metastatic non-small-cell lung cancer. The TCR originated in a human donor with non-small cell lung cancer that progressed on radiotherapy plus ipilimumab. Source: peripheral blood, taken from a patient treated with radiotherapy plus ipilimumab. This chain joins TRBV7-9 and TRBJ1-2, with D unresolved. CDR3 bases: TGTGCCAGCCCGAGGAACGAGGGCTATGGCTACACCTTC. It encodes CASPRNEGYGYTF.